The clone carrying this T cell receptor beta chain was seen at least ten times. TCRdb reprocessed the 5' RACE reads with MiXCR, giving one entry per CDR3 protein. This repertoire shows 400,000 to 550,000 distinct CDR3 sequences, roughly an eighth found once; its top ten account for approximately 0.98%. This record belongs to a study of identical twins. Each donor (without exception) was a healthy Caucasian. The trim removed 0 bases at V and 9 bases at J, leaving 9 bases unmatched. The CDR3 has 16 residues. The sample was also linked to a second study, of yellow fever vaccine responses in identical twins.

The sequence was obtained from a woman in her late teens or twenties in good health. This chain uses TRBV12-3 or TRBV12-4 with TRBJ2-1; 9 bases fit TRBD2. The sample taken for sequencing was CD4+ T cells sorted from blood. The CDR3 protein is CASSLAPGLAKVEQFF. The CDR3 nucleotides read TGTGCCAGCAGTTTAGCCCCGGGACTAGCCAAGGTTGAGCAGTTCTTC.